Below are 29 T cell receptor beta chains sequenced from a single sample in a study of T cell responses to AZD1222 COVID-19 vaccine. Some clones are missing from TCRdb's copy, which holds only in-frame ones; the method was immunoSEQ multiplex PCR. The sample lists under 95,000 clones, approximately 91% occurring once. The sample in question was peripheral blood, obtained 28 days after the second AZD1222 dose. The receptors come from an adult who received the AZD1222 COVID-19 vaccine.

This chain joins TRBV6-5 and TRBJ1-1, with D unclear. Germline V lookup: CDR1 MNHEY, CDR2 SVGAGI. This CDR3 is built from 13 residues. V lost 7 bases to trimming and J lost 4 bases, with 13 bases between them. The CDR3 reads CASTSRALTEAFF. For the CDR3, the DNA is TGTGCCAGCACCTCACGGGCTCTCACTGAAGCTTTCTTT.

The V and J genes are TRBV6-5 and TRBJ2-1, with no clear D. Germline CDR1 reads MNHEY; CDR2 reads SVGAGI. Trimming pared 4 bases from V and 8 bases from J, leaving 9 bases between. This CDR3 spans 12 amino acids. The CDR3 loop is CASSLSIDEQFF. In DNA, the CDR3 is TGTGCCAGCAGTTTAAGCATCGATGAGCAGTTCTTC.

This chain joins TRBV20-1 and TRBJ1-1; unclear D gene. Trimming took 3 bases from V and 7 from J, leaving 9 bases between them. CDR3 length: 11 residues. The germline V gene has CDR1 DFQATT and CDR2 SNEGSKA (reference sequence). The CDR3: CSARRGLEAFF. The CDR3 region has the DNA TGCAGTGCTAGGAGAGGGCTTGAAGCTTTCTTT.

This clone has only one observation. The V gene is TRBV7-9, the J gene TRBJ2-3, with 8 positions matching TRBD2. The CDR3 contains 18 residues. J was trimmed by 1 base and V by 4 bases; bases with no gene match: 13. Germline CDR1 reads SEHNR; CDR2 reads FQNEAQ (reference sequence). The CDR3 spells CASSSRIDAGGRTDTQYF. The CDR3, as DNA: TGTGCCAGCAGCTCCAGGATCGATGCGGGAGGCCGCACAGATACGCAGTATTTT.

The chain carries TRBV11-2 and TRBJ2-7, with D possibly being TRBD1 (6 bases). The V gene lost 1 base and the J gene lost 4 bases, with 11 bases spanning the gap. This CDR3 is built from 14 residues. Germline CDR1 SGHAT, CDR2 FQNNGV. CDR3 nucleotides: TGTGCCAGCAGCTTAGGCAGGGGACGGTACGAGCAGTACTTC. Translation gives CASSLGRGRYEQYF.

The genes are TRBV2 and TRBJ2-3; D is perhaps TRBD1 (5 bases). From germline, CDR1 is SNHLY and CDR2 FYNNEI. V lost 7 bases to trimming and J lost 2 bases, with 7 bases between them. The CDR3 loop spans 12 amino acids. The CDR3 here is CASKQDTDTQYF. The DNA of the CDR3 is TGTGCCAGCAAACAGGACACAGATACGCAGTATTTT.

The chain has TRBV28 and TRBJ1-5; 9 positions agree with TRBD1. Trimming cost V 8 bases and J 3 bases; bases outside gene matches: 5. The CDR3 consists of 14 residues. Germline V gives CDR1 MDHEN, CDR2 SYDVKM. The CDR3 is CASDRGGFNQPQHF. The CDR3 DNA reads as TGTGCCAGCGACAGGGGGGGGTTCAATCAGCCCCAGCATTTT. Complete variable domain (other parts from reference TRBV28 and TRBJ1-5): DVKVTQSSRYLVKRTGEKVFLECVQDMDHENMFWYRQDPGLGLRLIYFSYDVKMKEKGDIPEGYSVSREKKERFSLILESASTNQTSMYLCASDRGGFNQPQHFGDGTRLSIL.

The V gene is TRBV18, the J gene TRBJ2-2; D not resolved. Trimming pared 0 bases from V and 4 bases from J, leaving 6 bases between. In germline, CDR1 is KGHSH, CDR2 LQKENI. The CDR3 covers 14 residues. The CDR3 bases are TGTGCCAGCTCACCACCCAGCAGCACCGGGGAGCTGTTTTTT. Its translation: CASSPPSSTGELFF.

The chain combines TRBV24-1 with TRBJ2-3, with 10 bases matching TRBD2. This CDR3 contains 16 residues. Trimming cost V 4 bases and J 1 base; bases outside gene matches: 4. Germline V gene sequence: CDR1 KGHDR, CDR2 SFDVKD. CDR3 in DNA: TGTGCCACCAGTGAAGCGGGAGGGCCTGGCACAGATACGCAGTATTTT. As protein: CATSEAGGPGTDTQYF.

Written as DNA, the CDR3 is TGTGCCAGCAGCCCACAGGGGGTACCTGAAGCTTTCTTT. This codes for CASSPQGVPEAFF. This chain links TRBV7-9 with TRBJ1-1, with TRBD1 matching 8 bases. From germline, CDR1 is SEHNR and CDR2 FQNEAQ (reference sequence). The J segment lost 6 bases and the V segment lost 5 bases, leaving 5 bases of the junction unmatched. CDR3 length equals 13 residues.

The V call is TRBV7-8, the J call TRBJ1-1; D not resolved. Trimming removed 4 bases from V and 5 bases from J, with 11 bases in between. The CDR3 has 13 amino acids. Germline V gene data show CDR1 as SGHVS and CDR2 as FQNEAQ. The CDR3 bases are TGTGCCAGCAGCTCAGAACCGGGAACTGAAGCTTTCTTT. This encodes CASSSEPGTEAFF.

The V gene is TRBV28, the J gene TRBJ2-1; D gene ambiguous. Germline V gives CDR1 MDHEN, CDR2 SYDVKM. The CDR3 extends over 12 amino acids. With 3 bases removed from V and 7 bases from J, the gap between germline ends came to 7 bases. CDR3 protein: CASSLFGNEQFF. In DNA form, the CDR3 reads TGTGCCAGCAGTTTGTTTGGGAATGAGCAGTTCTTC.

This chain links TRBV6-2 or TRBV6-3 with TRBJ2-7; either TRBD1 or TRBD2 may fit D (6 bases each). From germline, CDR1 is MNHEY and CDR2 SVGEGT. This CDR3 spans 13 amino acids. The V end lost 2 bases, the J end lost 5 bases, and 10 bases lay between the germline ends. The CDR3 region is CASSYGGLDEQYF. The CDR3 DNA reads TGTGCCAGCAGTTACGGGGGGCTGGACGAGCAGTACTTC.

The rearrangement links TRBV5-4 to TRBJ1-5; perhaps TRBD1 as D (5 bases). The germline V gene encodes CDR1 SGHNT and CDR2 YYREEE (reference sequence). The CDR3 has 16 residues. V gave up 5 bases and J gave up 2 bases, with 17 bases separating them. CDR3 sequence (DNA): TGTGCCAGCAGTCACCCCGGGGCGGAGGGCAATCAGCCCCAGCATTTT. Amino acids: CASSHPGAEGNQPQHF.

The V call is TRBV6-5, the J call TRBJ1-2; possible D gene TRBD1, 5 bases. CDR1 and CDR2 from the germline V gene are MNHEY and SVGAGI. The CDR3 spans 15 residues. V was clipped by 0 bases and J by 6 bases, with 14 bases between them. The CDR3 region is CASSYSIQAPHGYTF. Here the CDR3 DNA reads TGTGCCAGCAGTTACTCGATACAGGCCCCCCATGGCTACACCTTC.

CDR3 residues: CASSSTGDEQYF. In DNA form, the CDR3 reads TGTGCCAGCAGCTCGACAGGGGACGAGCAGTACTTC. The rearrangement links TRBV7-9 to TRBJ2-7; 8 bases align to TRBD1. The CDR3 is 12 amino acids. V gave up 4 bases and J gave up 5 bases; unmatched junction bases: 1. The germline CDR1 and CDR2 sequences are SEHNR and FQNEAQ (reference sequence).

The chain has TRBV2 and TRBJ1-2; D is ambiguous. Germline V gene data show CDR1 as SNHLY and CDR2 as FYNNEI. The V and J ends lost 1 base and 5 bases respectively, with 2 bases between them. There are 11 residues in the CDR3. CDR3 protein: CASSEGYGYTF. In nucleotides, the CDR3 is TGTGCCAGCAGTGAAGGGTATGGCTACACCTTC.

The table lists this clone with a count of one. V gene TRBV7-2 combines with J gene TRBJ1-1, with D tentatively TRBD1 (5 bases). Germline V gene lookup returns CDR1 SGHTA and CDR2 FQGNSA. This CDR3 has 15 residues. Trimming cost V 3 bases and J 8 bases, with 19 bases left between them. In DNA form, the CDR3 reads TGTGCCAGCAGCTTGACGACTCAGGGAGGGTCAGAAGCTTTCTTT. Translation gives CASSLTTQGGSEAFF.

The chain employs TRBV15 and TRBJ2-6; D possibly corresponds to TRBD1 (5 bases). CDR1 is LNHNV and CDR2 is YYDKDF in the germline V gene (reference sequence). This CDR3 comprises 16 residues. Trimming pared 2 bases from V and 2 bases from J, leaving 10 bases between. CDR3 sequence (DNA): TGTGCCACCAGCAGACCCGACAGTCCTGGGGCCAACGTCCTGACTTTC. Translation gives CATSRPDSPGANVLTF. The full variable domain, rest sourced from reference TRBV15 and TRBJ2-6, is DAMVIQNPRYQVTQFGKPVTLSCSQTLNHNVMYWYQQKSSQAPKLLFHYYDKDFNNEADTPDNFQSRRPNTSFCFLDIRSPGLGDTAMYLCATSRPDSPGANVLTFGAGSRLTVL.

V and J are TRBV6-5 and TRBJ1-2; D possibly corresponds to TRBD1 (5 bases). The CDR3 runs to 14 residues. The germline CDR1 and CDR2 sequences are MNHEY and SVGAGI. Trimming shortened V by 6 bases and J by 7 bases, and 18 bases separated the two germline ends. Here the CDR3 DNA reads TGTGCCAGCAGGACCCGGGACGCAGAGCCTGGCTACACCTTC. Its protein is CASRTRDAEPGYTF.

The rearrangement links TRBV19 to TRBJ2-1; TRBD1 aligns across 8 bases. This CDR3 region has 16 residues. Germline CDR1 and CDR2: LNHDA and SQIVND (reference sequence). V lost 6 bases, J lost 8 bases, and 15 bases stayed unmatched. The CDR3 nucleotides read TGTGCCAGTAGCTATCTCCGACAGGGGAGTAGAGATGAGCAGTTCTTC. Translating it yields CASSYLRQGSRDEQFF.

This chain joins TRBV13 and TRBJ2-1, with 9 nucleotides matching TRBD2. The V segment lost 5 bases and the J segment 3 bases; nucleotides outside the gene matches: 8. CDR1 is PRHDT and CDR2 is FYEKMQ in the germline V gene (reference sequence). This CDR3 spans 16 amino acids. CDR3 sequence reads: CASSPGGTSLYNEQFF. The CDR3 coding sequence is TGTGCCAGCAGCCCAGGGGGGACTAGCCTCTACAATGAGCAGTTCTTC.

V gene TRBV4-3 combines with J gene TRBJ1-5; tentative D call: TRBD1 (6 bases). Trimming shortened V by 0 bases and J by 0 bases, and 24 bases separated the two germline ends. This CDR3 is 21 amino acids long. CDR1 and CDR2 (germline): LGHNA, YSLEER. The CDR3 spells CASSQDFPIRGISHSNQPQHF. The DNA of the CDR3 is TGCGCCAGCAGCCAAGATTTCCCCATCAGGGGAATATCGCATAGCAATCAGCCCCAGCATTTT.

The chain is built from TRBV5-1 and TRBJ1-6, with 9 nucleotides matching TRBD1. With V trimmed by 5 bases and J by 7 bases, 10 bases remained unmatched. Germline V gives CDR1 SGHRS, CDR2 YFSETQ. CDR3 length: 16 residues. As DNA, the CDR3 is TGCGCCAGCAGACCCGTCCCGGGACAGGGAAATTCACCCCTCCACTTT. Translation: CASRPVPGQGNSPLHF.

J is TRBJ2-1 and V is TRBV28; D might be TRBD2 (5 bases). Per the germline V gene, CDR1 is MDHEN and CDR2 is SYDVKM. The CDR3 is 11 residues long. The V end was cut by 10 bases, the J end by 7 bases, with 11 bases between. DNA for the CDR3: TGTGCCAAGACTATAGGGAATGAGCAGTTCTTC. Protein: CAKTIGNEQFF.

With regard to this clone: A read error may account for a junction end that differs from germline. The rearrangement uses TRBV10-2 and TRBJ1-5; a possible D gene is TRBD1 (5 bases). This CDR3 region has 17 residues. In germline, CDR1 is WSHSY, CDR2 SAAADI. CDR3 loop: CASCERAGGWIHQPQHF. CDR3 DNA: TGCGCCAGCTGTGAGAGGGCCGGGGGATGGATCCATCAGCCCCAGCATTTT.

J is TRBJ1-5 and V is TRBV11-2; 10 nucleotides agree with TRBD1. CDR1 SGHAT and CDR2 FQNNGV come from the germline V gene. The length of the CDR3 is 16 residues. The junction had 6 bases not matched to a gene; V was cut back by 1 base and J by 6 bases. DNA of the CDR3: TGTGCCAGCAGCTTAGGGGACAGGGGCGCCAGTCAGCCCCAGCATTTT. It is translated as CASSLGDRGASQPQHF.

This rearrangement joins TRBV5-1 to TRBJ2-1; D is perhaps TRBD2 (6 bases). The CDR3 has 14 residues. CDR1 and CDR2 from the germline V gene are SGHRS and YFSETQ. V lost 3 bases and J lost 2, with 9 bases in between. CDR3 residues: CASSSGETYNEQFF. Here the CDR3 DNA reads TGCGCCAGCAGCTCGGGGGAAACCTACAATGAGCAGTTCTTC.

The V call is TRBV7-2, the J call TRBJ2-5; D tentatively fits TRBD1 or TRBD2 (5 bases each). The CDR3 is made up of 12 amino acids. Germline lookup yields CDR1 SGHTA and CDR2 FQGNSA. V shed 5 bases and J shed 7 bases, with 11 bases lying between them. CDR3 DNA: TGTGCCAGCAGCCACGGTGGGGGGACCCAGTACTTC. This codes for CASSHGGGTQYF.